Included here is one T cell receptor (beta chain) sequence, with context. What it recognizes is unknown. This specimen comes from a study of early T cells in non-severe SARS-CoV-2 infection. With 6 bases clipped from V and 8 bases from J, the junction kept 12 bases outside the gene matches. Germline CDR1 and CDR2: MNHEY and SVGEGT. The CDR3 runs 16 residues. Individual cDNA molecules received unique molecular identifiers during library preparation. From the 5' RACE reads, TCRdb called clonotypes with MiXCR, one entry per CDR3 protein. Of about 76,000 distinct CDR3 sequences listed, roughly 12% are singletons. General observations from the study: VDJdb matching favored anti-spike CD8 responses, missing private and CD4 specificities.

This sequence originates from an adult who was a healthcare worker with PCR-confirmed SARS-CoV-2 infection or an uninfected control (not recorded which). The rearrangement uses TRBV6-2 or TRBV6-3 and TRBJ1-4; 10 bases line up with TRBD1. Sample: whole blood. The CDR3 reads CASRRTGGRNDEKLFF. In nucleotides, the CDR3 is TGTGCCAGCAGGCGGACAGGGGGACGCAATGACGAAAAACTGTTTTTT.